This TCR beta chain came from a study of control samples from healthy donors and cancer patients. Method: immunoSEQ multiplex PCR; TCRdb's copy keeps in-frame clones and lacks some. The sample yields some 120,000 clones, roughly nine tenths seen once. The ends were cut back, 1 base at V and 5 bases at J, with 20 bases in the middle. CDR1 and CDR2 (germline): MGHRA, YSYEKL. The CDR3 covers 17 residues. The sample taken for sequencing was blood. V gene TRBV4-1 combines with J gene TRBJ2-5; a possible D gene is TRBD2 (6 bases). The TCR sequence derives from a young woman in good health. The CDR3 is CASSQAGVIWWHETQYF. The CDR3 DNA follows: TGCGCCAGCAGCCAAGCGGGAGTGATTTGGTGGCATGAGACCCAGTACTTC.